Listed below are T cell receptor beta chains from one sample, sequenced in a study of T cell responses to AZD1222 COVID-19 vaccine. Data came from immunoSEQ multiplex PCR; TCRdb stores just in-frame clones and leaves some out. The table includes more than 120,000 clones, roughly 90% detected once. The sample was peripheral blood, taken 28 days after the second AZD1222 dose. The receptors derive from an adult who received the AZD1222 COVID-19 vaccine. The CDR3 runs from the conserved cysteine through the conserved F or W. The D gene is left open where the match is weak.

D: TRBD1
V: TRBV18
J: TRBJ1-4
CDR3: CASSPQGAPGEKLFF

D: .
V: TRBV5-1
J: TRBJ1-2
CDR3: CASSLGRGGGYTF

D: TRBD2
V: TRBV24-1
J: TRBJ2-5
CDR3: CATSEGGGARETQYF

D: TRBD1
V: TRBV5-1
J: TRBJ1-5
CDR3: CASSSTGGRNQPQHF

D: .
V: TRBV10-3
J: TRBJ2-1
CDR3: CAIRGAQGGNEQFF

D: .
V: TRBV7-2
J: TRBJ2-3
CDR3: CASSELVASGTDTQYF

D: .
V: TRBV2
J: TRBJ1-1
CDR3: CASSEGFRQHTEAFF

D: TRBD2
V: TRBV11-1
J: TRBJ2-7
CDR3: CASSRGRGAPYEQYF

D: .
V: TRBV3-1/TRBV3-2
J: TRBJ2-1
CDR3: CASSQPPNANEQFF

D: .
V: TRBV6-2/TRBV6-3
J: TRBJ1-1
CDR3: CASSYVGGGTEAFF